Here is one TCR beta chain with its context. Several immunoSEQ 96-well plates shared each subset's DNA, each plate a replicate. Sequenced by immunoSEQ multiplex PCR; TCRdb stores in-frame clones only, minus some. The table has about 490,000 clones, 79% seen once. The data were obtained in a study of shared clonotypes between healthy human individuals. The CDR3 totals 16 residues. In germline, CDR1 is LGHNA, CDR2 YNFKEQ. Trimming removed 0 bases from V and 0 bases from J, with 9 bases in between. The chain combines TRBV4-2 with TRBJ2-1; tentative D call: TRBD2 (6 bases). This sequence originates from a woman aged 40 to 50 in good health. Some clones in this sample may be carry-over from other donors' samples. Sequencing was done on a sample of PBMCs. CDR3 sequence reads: CASSQDGRSSYNEQFF. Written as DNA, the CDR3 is TGTGCCAGCAGCCAAGACGGGAGAAGCTCCTACAATGAGCAGTTCTTC.